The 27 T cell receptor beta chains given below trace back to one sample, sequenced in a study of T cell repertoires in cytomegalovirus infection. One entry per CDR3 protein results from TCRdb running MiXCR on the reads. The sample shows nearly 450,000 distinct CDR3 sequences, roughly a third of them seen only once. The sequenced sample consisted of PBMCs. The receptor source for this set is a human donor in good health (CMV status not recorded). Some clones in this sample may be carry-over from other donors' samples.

CDR3: CASTPGSATDTQYF. CDR3 DNA sequence: TGTGCCAGCACCCCCGGGTCAGCCACCGATACGCAGTATTTT. V gene TRBV2 combines with J gene TRBJ2-3; unclear D gene. The CDR3 sequence is 14 residues long. CDR1 is SNHLY, CDR2 FYNNEI, per germline. Trimming shortened V by 7 bases and J by 6 bases, and 17 bases separated the two germline ends.

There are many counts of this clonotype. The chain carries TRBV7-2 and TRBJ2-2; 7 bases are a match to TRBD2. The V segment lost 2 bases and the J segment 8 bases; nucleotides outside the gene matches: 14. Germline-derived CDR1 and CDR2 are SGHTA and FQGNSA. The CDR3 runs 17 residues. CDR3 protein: CASSLLRGLVIAGELFF. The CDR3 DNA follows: TGTGCCAGCAGCTTATTGCGAGGACTAGTAATCGCGGGGGAGCTGTTTTTT.

CDR3 DNA: TGTGCCAGCAGTTTAATGTTAGGTACGCAGTATTTT. It translates to CASSLMLGTQYF. This chain links TRBV12-3 or TRBV12-4 with TRBJ2-3; D gene unclear. With 2 bases removed from V and 8 bases from J, the gap between germline ends came to 8 bases. The CDR3 length is 12 residues.

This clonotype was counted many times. The CDR3 DNA sequence: TGTGCCACACATGACAGGGGGCTAGGAACTGAAGCTTTCTTT. Its protein product is CATHDRGLGTEAFF. The chain carries TRBV10-3 and TRBJ1-1; 10 nucleotides match TRBD1. With V trimmed by 10 bases and J by 5 bases, 10 bases remained unmatched. Germline V gene data show CDR1 as ENHRY and CDR2 as SYGVKD. The CDR3 runs 14 residues.

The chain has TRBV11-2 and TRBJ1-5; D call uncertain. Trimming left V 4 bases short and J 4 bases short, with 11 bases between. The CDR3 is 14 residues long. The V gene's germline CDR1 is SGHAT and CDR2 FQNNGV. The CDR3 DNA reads TGTGCCAGCAGCTCGCCCCCACTAAATCAGCCCCAGCATTTT. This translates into CASSSPPLNQPQHF.

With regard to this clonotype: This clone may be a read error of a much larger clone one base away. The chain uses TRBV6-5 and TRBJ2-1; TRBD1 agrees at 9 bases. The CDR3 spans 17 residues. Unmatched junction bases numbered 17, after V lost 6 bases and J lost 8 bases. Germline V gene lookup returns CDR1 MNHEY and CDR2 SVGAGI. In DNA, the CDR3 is TGTGCCAGCAGCCGAACCACGGGACAGGGTCCCCGGGATGAGCAGTTCTTC. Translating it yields CASSRTTGQGPRDEQFF.

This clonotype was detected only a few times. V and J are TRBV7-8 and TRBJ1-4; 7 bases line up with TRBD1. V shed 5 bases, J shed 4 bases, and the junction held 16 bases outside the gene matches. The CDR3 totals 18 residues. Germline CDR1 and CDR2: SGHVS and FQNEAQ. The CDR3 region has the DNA TGTGCCAGCAGCAAACTCCGGGTTCCGACAGGGAATAATGAAAAACTGTTTTTT. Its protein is CASSKLRVPTGNNEKLFF.

CDR3 protein: CASSPTGRGNEQFF. As DNA, the CDR3 is TGTGCCAGTAGTCCTACAGGGAGGGGGAATGAGCAGTTCTTC. The V call is TRBV19, the J call TRBJ2-1; D is perhaps TRBD2 (7 bases). Per germline, CDR1 LNHDA and CDR2 SQIVND (reference sequence). Trimming stripped 5 bases from V and 7 bases from J, with 15 bases between. The CDR3 runs 14 residues.

DNA of the CDR3: TGTGCCAGCAGTTACAGGGAACCCCCGGGGGAGCAGTACTTC. Its protein product is CASSYREPPGEQYF. The chain uses TRBV27 and TRBJ2-7; perhaps TRBD1 as D (6 bases). V was trimmed by 4 bases and J by 7 bases, leaving 17 bases between them. From germline, CDR1 is MNHEY and CDR2 SMNVEV (reference sequence). The CDR3 sequence is 14 residues long.

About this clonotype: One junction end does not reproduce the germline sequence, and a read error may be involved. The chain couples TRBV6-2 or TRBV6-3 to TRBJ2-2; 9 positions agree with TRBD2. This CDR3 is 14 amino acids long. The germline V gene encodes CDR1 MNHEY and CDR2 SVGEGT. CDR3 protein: CASHSGGPTGELCF. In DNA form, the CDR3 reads TGTGCCAGTCACAGCGGGGGGCCGACCGGGGAGCTGTGTTTT.

CDR3 coding DNA: TGTGCCAGCAGCGATTCCTGGACCCGACAGAAGCAGTTCTTC. Amino acids: CASSDSWTRQKQFF. The V gene is TRBV5-6, the J gene TRBJ2-1, with a possible D match to TRBD1 (5 bases). This CDR3 is 14 amino acids long. CDR1 and CDR2 from the germline V gene are SGHDT and YYEEEE. Between the trimmed V and J ends, which lost 4 bases and 11 bases, there was a span of 19 bases.

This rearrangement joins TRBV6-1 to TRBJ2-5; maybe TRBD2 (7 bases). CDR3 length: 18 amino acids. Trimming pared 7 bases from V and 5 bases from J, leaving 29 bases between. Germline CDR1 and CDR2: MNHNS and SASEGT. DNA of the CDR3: TGTGCCAGCACCCGAAGGGGGGGCTACTTAGTGAAATTGGAGACCCAGTACTTC. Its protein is CASTRRGGYLVKLETQYF.

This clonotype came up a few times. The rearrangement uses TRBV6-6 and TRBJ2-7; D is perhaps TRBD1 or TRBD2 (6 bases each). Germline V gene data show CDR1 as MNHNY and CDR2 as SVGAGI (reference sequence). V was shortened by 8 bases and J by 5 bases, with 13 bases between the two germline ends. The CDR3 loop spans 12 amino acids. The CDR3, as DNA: TGTGCCAGCGGAACGAGGGGGGACGAGCAGTACTTC. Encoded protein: CASGTRGDEQYF.

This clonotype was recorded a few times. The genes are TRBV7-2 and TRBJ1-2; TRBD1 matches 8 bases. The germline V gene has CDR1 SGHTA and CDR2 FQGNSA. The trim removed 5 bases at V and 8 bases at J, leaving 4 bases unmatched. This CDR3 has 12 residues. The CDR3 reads CASSPRDRGYTF. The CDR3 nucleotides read TGTGCCAGCAGCCCCCGGGACAGGGGCTACACCTTC.

The CDR3 loop reads CASSSTSGPSSYNEQFF. CDR3 DNA: TGTGCCAGCAGTTCCACCTCCGGGCCTAGTTCCTACAATGAGCAGTTCTTC. The chain combines TRBV12-3 or TRBV12-4 with TRBJ2-1; no definite D call. The CDR3 is 17 residues long. V shed 4 bases and J shed 1 base, with 17 bases lying between them.

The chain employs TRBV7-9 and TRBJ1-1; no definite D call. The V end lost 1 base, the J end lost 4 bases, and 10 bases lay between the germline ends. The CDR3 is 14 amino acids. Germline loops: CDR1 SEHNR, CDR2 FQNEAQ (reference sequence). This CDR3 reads CASSLGKLGTEAFF. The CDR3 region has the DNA TGTGCCAGCAGCTTAGGGAAACTAGGCACTGAAGCTTTCTTT. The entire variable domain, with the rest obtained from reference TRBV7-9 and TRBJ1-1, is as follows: DTGVSQNPRHKITKRGQNVTFRCDPISEHNRLYWYRQTLGQGPEFLTYFQNEAQLEKSRLLSDRFSAERPKGSFSTLEIQRTEQGDSAMYLCASSLGKLGTEAFFGQGTRLTVV.

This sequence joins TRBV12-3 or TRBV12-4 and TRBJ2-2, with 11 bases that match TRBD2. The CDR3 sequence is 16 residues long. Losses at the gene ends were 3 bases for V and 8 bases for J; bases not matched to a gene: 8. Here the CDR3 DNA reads TGTGCCAGCAGTTTTGAGGTGGGGACTAGCGGAGGGGAGCTGTTTTTT. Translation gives CASSFEVGTSGGELFF.

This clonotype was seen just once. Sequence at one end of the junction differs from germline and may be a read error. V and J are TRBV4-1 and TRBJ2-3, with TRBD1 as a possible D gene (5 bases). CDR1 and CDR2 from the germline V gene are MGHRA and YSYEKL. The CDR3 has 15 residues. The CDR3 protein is CASSQAWGRTDTQDF. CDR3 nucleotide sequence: TGCGCCAGCAGCCAAGCATGGGGCCGCACAGATACGCAGGATTTT.

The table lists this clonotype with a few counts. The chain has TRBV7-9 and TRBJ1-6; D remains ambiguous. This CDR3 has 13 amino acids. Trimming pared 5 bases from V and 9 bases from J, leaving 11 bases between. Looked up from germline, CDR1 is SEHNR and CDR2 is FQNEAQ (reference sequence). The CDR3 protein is CASSPLMGSPLHF. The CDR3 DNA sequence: TGTGCCAGCAGCCCCCTGATGGGTTCACCCCTCCACTTT.

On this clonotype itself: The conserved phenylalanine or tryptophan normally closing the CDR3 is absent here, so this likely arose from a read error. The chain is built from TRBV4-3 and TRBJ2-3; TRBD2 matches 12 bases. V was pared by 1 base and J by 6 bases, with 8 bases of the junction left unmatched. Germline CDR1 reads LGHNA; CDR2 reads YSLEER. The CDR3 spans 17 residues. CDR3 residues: CASSQGLAGGPVDTQYL. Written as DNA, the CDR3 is TGCGCCAGCAGCCAAGGGCTAGCGGGGGGGCCGGTGGATACGCAGTATCTT.

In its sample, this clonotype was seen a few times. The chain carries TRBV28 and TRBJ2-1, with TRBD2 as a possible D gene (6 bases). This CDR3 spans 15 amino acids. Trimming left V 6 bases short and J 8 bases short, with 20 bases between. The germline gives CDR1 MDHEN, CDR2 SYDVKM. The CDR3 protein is CASRPLGGGVDEQFF. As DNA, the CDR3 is TGTGCCAGCAGACCGTTGGGAGGAGGGGTTGATGAGCAGTTCTTC.

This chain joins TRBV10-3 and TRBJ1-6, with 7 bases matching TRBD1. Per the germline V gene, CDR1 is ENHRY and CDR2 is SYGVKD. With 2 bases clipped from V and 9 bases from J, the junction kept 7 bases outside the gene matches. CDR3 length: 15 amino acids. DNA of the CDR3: TGTGCCATCAGTGAGCCGACAGGGTTGGGTTCACCCCTCCACTTT. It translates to CAISEPTGLGSPLHF.

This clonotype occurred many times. CDR3 sequence (DNA): TGTGCCAGCAGCCTCCCACAGGGGCAAGAGACCCAGTACTTC. This translates into CASSLPQGQETQYF. The chain uses TRBV7-2 and TRBJ2-5, with TRBD1 identical over 7 bases. V was pared by 5 bases and J by 2 bases, with 5 bases of the junction left unmatched. Germline V lookup: CDR1 SGHTA, CDR2 FQGNSA. The CDR3 spans 14 residues.

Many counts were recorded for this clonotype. This chain's CDR3 is CASSKIPDSTGELFF. CDR3 sequence (DNA): TGTGCCAGCAGTAAGATCCCTGACAGCACCGGGGAGCTGTTTTTT. This chain uses TRBV12-3 or TRBV12-4 with TRBJ2-2; possibly TRBD1 for D (5 bases). The CDR3 has 15 residues. V was shortened by 5 bases and J by 4 bases, with 14 bases between the two germline ends.

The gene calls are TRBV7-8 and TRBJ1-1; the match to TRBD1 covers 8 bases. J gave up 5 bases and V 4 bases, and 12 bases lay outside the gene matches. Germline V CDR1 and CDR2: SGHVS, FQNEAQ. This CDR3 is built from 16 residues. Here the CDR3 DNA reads TGTGCCAGCAGCTCAAATAGGGCAGGGGGCCAGACTGAAGCTTTCTTT. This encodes CASSSNRAGGQTEAFF.

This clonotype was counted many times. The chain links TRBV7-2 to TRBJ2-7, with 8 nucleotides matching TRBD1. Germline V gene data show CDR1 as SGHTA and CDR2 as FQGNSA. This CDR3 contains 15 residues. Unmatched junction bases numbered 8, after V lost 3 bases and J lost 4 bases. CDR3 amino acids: CASSFLPGQGYEQYF. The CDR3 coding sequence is TGTGCCAGCAGCTTTCTCCCCGGACAGGGATACGAGCAGTACTTC. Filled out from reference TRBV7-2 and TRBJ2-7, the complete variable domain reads GAGVSQSPSNKVTEKGKDVELRCDPISGHTALYWYRQSLGQGLEFLIYFQGNSAPDKSGLPSDRFSAERTGGSVSTLTIQRTQQEDSAVYLCASSFLPGQGYEQYFGPGTRLTVT.

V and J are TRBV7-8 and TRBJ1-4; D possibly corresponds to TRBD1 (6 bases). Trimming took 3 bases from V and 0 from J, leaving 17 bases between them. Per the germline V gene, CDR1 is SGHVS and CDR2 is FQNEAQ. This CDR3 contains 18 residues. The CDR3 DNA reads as TGTGCCAGCAGCTTCCGTGGGGGGGCCACGCCAACTAATGAAAAACTGTTTTTT. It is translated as CASSFRGGATPTNEKLFF.